This T cell receptor beta chain was documented in a study of blood T cell repertoires in COVID-19. Study context: From T cells, B-cell-depleted T cells, or PBMCs came the material, which was cDNA or gDNA.

Per the authors' pipeline: The authors estimated nucleated cell counts from reference gene primer amplification. Some clones are missing from TCRdb's copy, which holds only in-frame ones; the method was immunoSEQ multiplex PCR. That table is the source of V, J and clone size, and D and trimming were worked out from the DNA. The sample lists about 80,000 clones, about 80% occurring once. Germline lookup yields CDR1 SNHLY and CDR2 FYNNEI. The CDR3 has 17 amino acids. Trimming removed 5 bases from V and 5 bases from J; junction bases left unmatched: 15. The sequence came from a man aged 50-59 years with active or convalescent COVID-19. The V call is TRBV2, the J call TRBJ1-2; 9 bases map to TRBD1. Sequences were obtained from peripheral blood. The CDR3 coding sequence is TGTGCCAGCAGTCCCTGGACCACGCCGGGACAGGGTTATGGCTACACCTTC. Its translation is CASSPWTTPGQGYGYTF.